This is a list of T cell receptor beta chains from one sample in a study of blood T cell repertoires in COVID-19. Data came from immunoSEQ multiplex PCR; TCRdb stores just in-frame clones and leaves some out. This sample has around 160,000 clones, with approximately 80% found just once. Sequences were obtained from peripheral blood. The receptors here all came from a middle-aged woman with active or convalescent COVID-19. Both conserved end residues are part of each CDR3. Each record gives: D gene, V gene, clone size, J gene, CDR3 protein, CDR3 DNA. D genes are given only for firm matches. The size of a clone is reported for some rows only, either as once, few or many, or as a class for expanded clones.

TRBD1	TRBV4-3	.	TRBJ1-4	CASSWNRGSEKLFF	TGCGCCAGCAGCTGGAACAGGGGGAGTGAAAAACTGTTTTTT
TRBD1	TRBV28	.	TRBJ1-1	CASSLRGQGSVRPEAFF	TGTGCCAGCAGTTTAAGGGGACAGGGGTCGGTCAGACCTGAAGCTTTCTTT
.	TRBV5-1	.	TRBJ2-1	CASSLDELSYNEQFF	TGCGCCAGCAGCTTGGACGAGCTGTCCTACAATGAGCAGTTCTTC
TRBD1	TRBV7-2	.	TRBJ1-5	CASSLETGGRNQPQHF	TGTGCCAGCAGCTTGGAGACAGGGGGACGGAATCAGCCCCAGCATTTT
TRBD1	TRBV10-3	.	TRBJ1-1	CAIRRVTGGTEAFF	TGTGCCATCAGGAGGGTGACAGGGGGGACTGAAGCTTTCTTT
.	TRBV10-3	.	TRBJ1-1	CAISEPPGGLGTEAFF	TGTGCCATCAGTGAGCCCCCGGGGGGACTTGGCACTGAAGCTTTCTTT
TRBD1	TRBV19	.	TRBJ2-5	CASSIGGQQETQYF	TGTGCCAGTAGTATAGGGGGACAGCAAGAGACCCAGTACTTC
TRBD2	TRBV9	.	TRBJ2-5	CASSVGRGLAGGLETQYF	TGTGCCAGCAGCGTAGGGAGGGGTCTAGCGGGAGGATTGGAGACCCAGTACTTC
TRBD1	TRBV7-7	few	TRBJ2-3	CASSRDRKGTDTQYF	TGTGCTAGCAGTCGGGACAGGAAGGGCACAGATACGCAGTATTTT
TRBD2	TRBV11-2	.	TRBJ2-5	CASSLVRGGPLATQYF	TGTGCCAGCAGCTTGGTACGGGGGGGCCCTTTGGCAACCCAGTACTTC
TRBD2	TRBV18	once	TRBJ2-7	CASSPRSSGRSSYEQYF	TGTGCCAGCTCACCACGTTCTAGCGGAAGAAGCTCCTACGAGCAGTACTTC
.	TRBV6-5	.	TRBJ1-1	CASSYAGMNTEAFF	TGTGCCAGCAGTTACGCGGGTATGAACACTGAAGCTTTCTTT
.	TRBV29-1	.	TRBJ2-2	CSVQVNTGELFF	TGCAGCGTTCAGGTTAACACCGGGGAGCTGTTTTTT
.	TRBV14	.	TRBJ2-7	CASSQTGPAGSYEQYF	TGTGCCAGCAGCCAAACCGGGCCGGCAGGGTCCTACGAGCAGTACTTC
TRBD1	TRBV28	.	TRBJ2-1	CASSLFLSGGPYNEQFF	TGTGCCAGCAGTTTATTCTTATCAGGGGGTCCATACAATGAGCAGTTCTTC
.	TRBV2	once	TRBJ1-6	CASSKEGQNSPLHF	TGTGCCAGCAGTAAGGAGGGGCAGAATTCACCCCTCCACTTT
.	TRBV7-2	.	TRBJ2-7	CASSLVPGYEQYF	TGTGCCAGCAGCTTAGTTCCGGGCTACGAGCAGTACTTC
TRBD1	TRBV29-1	.	TRBJ1-1	CSVLGTGKGRYEAFF	TGCAGCGTTCTAGGGACAGGGAAAGGGAGGTATGAAGCTTTCTTT
.	TRBV7-2	.	TRBJ1-6	CASSLERSSYNSPLHF	TGTGCCAGCAGCTTAGAGAGGAGCTCCTATAATTCACCCCTCCACTTT
TRBD1	TRBV6-2/TRBV6-3	.	TRBJ1-2	CASSYGTGRSNGYTF	TGTGCCAGCAGCTATGGGACAGGGCGATCTAATGGCTACACCTTC
TRBD1	TRBV6-5	.	TRBJ1-2	CASSYEGTGGSYGYTF	TGTGCCAGCAGTTACGAGGGGACAGGGGGGTCCTATGGCTACACCTTC
.	TRBV5-1	.	TRBJ2-5	CASRATTEETQYF	TGCGCCAGCAGGGCCACTACTGAAGAGACCCAGTACTTC
TRBD1	TRBV6-5	.	TRBJ1-2	CASSDRGPNYGYTF	TGTGCCAGCAGCGACAGGGGACCTAACTATGGCTACACCTTC
TRBD1	TRBV5-8	.	TRBJ1-4	CASSLWGQGAAKLFF	TGTGCCAGCAGCTTGTGGGGACAGGGGGCGGCAAAACTGTTTTTT
TRBD1	TRBV7-2	few	TRBJ1-4	CASSPRQGLGEKLFF	TGTGCCAGCAGCCCCCGACAGGGTTTGGGTGAAAAACTGTTTTTT
TRBD2	TRBV5-1	once	TRBJ2-2	CASSLSLAGGPNTGELFF	TGCGCCAGCAGCTTGAGCCTAGCGGGGGGTCCGAACACCGGGGAGCTGTTTTTT
TRBD1	TRBV28	.	TRBJ1-2	CASATGTGGNGYTF	TGTGCCAGCGCCACCGGGACAGGGGGGAATGGCTACACCTTC
TRBD1	TRBV18	few	TRBJ1-1	CASSPLGGQGASTEAFF	TGTGCCAGCTCACCCTTAGGTGGACAGGGGGCGAGCACTGAAGCTTTCTTT
.	TRBV19	.	TRBJ2-3	CASSGWTETSTDTQYF	TGTGCCAGTAGTGGATGGACAGAAACTAGCACAGATACGCAGTATTTT
.	TRBV3-1/TRBV3-2	.	TRBJ1-4	CASSPRLVYEKLFF	TGTGCCAGCAGCCCCCGACTAGTTTATGAAAAACTGTTTTTT
.	TRBV27	.	TRBJ1-5	CATSFTGEDRNQPQHF	TGTGCCACTTCATTTACCGGGGAAGACCGCAATCAGCCCCAGCATTTT
TRBD1	TRBV2	many	TRBJ2-5	CASSDRGIQETQYF	TGTGCCAGTTCGGACAGGGGGATTCAAGAGACCCAGTACTTC
TRBD1	TRBV5-8	.	TRBJ2-1	CASSYWDREYNEQFF	TGTGCCAGCAGCTACTGGGACAGGGAATACAATGAGCAGTTCTTC
.	TRBV20-1	.	TRBJ1-1	CSASNPSNTEAFF	TGCAGTGCTAGTAATCCATCGAACACTGAAGCTTTCTTT
.	TRBV4-3	.	TRBJ2-3	CASSQAYSGRGTDTQYF	TGCGCCAGCAGTCAAGCGTATAGCGGTCGAGGTACAGATACGCAGTATTTT
.	TRBV6-2/TRBV6-3	.	TRBJ2-7	CASSLGVHYEQYF	TGTGCCAGCAGCTTAGGAGTTCACTACGAGCAGTACTTC
TRBD1	TRBV2	few	TRBJ1-2	CASVGQGLANYGYTF	TGTGCCAGCGTGGGACAGGGGTTAGCCAACTATGGCTACACCTTC
.	TRBV5-4	.	TRBJ1-2	CASSLAEVLGQDGYTF	TGTGCCAGCAGCTTGGCCGAAGTCCTAGGTCAAGATGGCTACACCTTC
.	TRBV7-2	.	TRBJ2-3	CASSSSLRQYTDTQYF	TGTGCCAGCAGCTCCTCTCTGAGACAGTACACAGATACGCAGTATTTT
.	TRBV7-8	.	TRBJ1-1	CASSLSGWGRSDTEAFF	TGTGCCAGCAGCTTATCTGGCTGGGGGCGTTCGGACACTGAAGCTTTCTTT
TRBD2	TRBV11-3	once	TRBJ2-3	CASSRGTSGGKTDTQYF	TGTGCCAGCAGCCGGGGGACTAGCGGAGGGAAAACAGATACGCAGTATTTT
TRBD1	TRBV19	few	TRBJ1-4	CASSTSGQRYEKLFF	TGTGCCAGTAGTACCTCGGGACAGAGATATGAAAAACTGTTTTTT
.	TRBV4-1	few	TRBJ1-1	CASSQAGGRVAEAFF	TGCGCCAGCAGCCAAGCGGGAGGGAGGGTAGCTGAAGCTTTCTTT
.	TRBV4-3	.	TRBJ2-7	CASSQDGVSGYEQYF	TGCGCCAGCAGCCAAGATGGCGTTAGCGGCTACGAGCAGTACTTC
.	TRBV28	.	TRBJ1-5	CASSPRGPSNQPQHF	TGTGCCAGCAGTCCTCGGGGTCCTAGCAATCAGCCCCAGCATTTT
.	TRBV27	.	TRBJ2-3	CASSSPLRRGGDTQYF	TGTGCCAGCAGTTCCCCGCTCCGACGGGGTGGAGATACGCAGTATTTT
.	TRBV5-1	.	TRBJ1-1	CASSLGQTFAEAFF	TGCGCCAGCAGCTTGGGACAGACCTTTGCCGAAGCTTTCTTT
.	TRBV30	.	TRBJ2-1	CAWSSDVGLEQFF	TGTGCCTGGAGTTCCGATGTTGGGCTTGAGCAGTTCTTC
.	TRBV11-2	.	TRBJ1-1	CASSLAGFRVNTEAFF	TGTGCCAGCAGCTTAGCAGGTTTCCGCGTGAACACTGAAGCTTTCTTT
TRBD2	TRBV25-1	.	TRBJ2-7	CASTGGLAGRSYEQYF	TGTGCCAGCACCGGGGGACTAGCGGGCCGCTCCTACGAGCAGTACTTC
.	TRBV2	few	TRBJ2-2	CASRYPGATGELFF	TGTGCCAGCAGATATCCGGGTGCCACCGGGGAGCTGTTTTTT
TRBD1	TRBV5-1	.	TRBJ1-2	CASSPGRDRGRNYGYTF	TGCGCCAGCAGCCCGGGAAGGGACAGGGGGCGCAACTATGGCTACACCTTC
TRBD1	TRBV6-4	.	TRBJ1-1	CASSLGQGNTEAFF	TGTGCCAGCAGTCTCGGACAGGGGAACACTGAAGCTTTCTTT
.	TRBV15	.	TRBJ1-4	CATSSPGVLNEKLFF	TGTGCCACCAGCAGCCCCGGGGTCCTTAATGAAAAACTGTTTTTT
TRBD2	TRBV4-2	once	TRBJ2-1	CASSQDWAGTSIYNEQFF	TGTGCCAGCAGCCAAGATTGGGCCGGGACTAGCATCTACAATGAGCAGTTCTTC
TRBD2	TRBV9	few	TRBJ2-3	CASSVGRAGGTDTQYF	TGTGCCAGCAGCGTAGGACGGGCGGGGGGCACAGATACGCAGTATTTT
TRBD2	TRBV5-1	once	TRBJ2-7	CASSREGYEQYF	TGCGCCAGCAGCCGGGAGGGCTACGAGCAGTACTTC
TRBD1	TRBV2	.	TRBJ1-4	CASSGTTGGEKLFF	TGTGCCAGCAGTGGGACGACAGGGGGTGAAAAACTGTTTTTT
.	TRBV28	once	TRBJ1-2	CASSFGGQWAKGGYTF	TGTGCCAGCAGTTTCGGCGGGCAATGGGCAAAAGGGGGCTACACCTTC
.	TRBV9	.	TRBJ2-3	CASSVTGQADTQYF	TGTGCCAGCAGCGTCACAGGCCAGGCAGATACGCAGTATTTT